Shown below are 3 T cell receptor beta chains from a single sample sequenced in a study of OX40 agonist ivuxolimab in advanced cancers. TCRdb keeps only in-frame clones here, not all; method: immunoSEQ multiplex PCR. The sample lists approximately 76,000 clones; 70% to 90% were seen once. The starting material was CD4+ or CD8+ T cells sorted from blood, obtained in a trial of the OX40 agonist ivuxolimab. The receptors stem from an adult with an advanced solid tumor such as melanoma, head and neck, liver or kidney cancer.

V and J are TRBV4-2 and TRBJ1-2, with D tentatively TRBD1 (6 bases). This CDR3 is 17 amino acids long. Trimming stripped 0 bases from V and 4 bases from J, with 18 bases between. Germline V CDR1 and CDR2: LGHNA, YNFKEQ. The CDR3 is CASSQDLDRRNAYGYTF. CDR3 bases: TGTGCCAGCAGCCAAGATCTTGACAGGAGAAACGCCTATGGCTACACCTTC.

The V call is TRBV6-5, the J call TRBJ1-6; D uncertain. The V end lost 2 bases, the J end lost 8 bases, and 13 bases lay between the germline ends. This CDR3 has 15 amino acids. Per the germline V gene, CDR1 is MNHEY and CDR2 is SVGAGI. DNA for the CDR3: TGTGCCAGCAGTTACGGCACGGGGAGGGATTCACCCCTCCACTTT. Its translation: CASSYGTGRDSPLHF.

The chain couples TRBV7-8 to TRBJ2-7, with 9 bases lining up with TRBD1. The trim removed 4 bases at V and 3 bases at J, leaving 7 bases unmatched. The CDR3 has 15 amino acids. Per germline, CDR1 SGHVS and CDR2 FQNEAQ. The CDR3 here is CASSSGTGSHYEQYF. CDR3 DNA: TGTGCCAGCAGCTCGGGGACAGGGTCTCACTACGAGCAGTACTTC.